The 26 T cell receptor beta chains below come from one sample, sequenced in a study of CD8 T cells in Susac syndrome. The RNA input was roughly 0.45 to 1 ug, and it was reverse transcribed with random hexamers. Via MiXCR, TCRdb re-called the immunoSEQ multiplex PCR reads, giving one row per CDR3 protein. The sample holds about 430,000 distinct CDR3 sequences, 75% to 90% seen once. The sequenced material came from CD8+ T cells from PBMCs. The receptor source for this set is a human donor with multiple sclerosis.

Concerning this clonotype: At one boundary the junction diverges from the germline segment, which might be a read error. The chain combines TRBV6-4 with TRBJ2-3; a possible D gene is TRBD1 (7 bases). The CDR3 extends over 14 amino acids. Germline V lookup: CDR1 MRHNA, CDR2 SNTAGT. Written as DNA, the CDR3 is TGTGCCAGCAGTCGCCAGGGGGGCACAGATACGCAGTTTTTT. It encodes CASSRQGGTDTQFF.

V and J are TRBV6-1 and TRBJ1-5; D is perhaps TRBD1 (5 bases). Germline CDR1 MNHNS, CDR2 SASEGT. V lost 3 bases, J lost 5 bases, and 8 bases lay in between. This CDR3 region has 13 residues. For the CDR3, the DNA is TGTGCCAGCAGTGATGACAGCTATCAGCCCCAGCATTTT. It codes for CASSDDSYQPQHF.

J is TRBJ1-2 and V is TRBV5-6; 9 bases agree with TRBD1. Trimming cost V 0 bases and J 0 bases; bases outside gene matches: 3. This CDR3 has 16 residues. The V gene's germline CDR1 is SGHDT and CDR2 YYEEEE. The CDR3 protein is CASSLAGTGTNYGYTF. The CDR3 bases are TGTGCCAGCAGCTTGGCCGGGACAGGGACTAACTATGGCTACACCTTC.

This sequence joins TRBV30 and TRBJ2-7, with D maybe TRBD1 (5 bases). CDR1 is GTSNPN and CDR2 is SVGIG in the germline V gene (reference sequence). Trimming stripped 5 bases from V and 2 bases from J, with 16 bases between. This CDR3 is built from 14 residues. The CDR3: CAWSQQVEPYEQYF. The CDR3 coding sequence is TGTGCCTGGTCCCAACAGGTTGAACCCTACGAGCAGTACTTC.

The rearrangement joins TRBV5-1 to TRBJ2-7; no definite D call. The CDR3 consists of 15 residues. Per the germline V gene, CDR1 is SGHRS and CDR2 is YFSETQ. V was clipped by 2 bases and J by 4 bases, with 16 bases between them. As DNA, the CDR3 is TGCGCCAGCAGCTTAATTGGCGGCGAATTTTACGAGCAGTACTTC. Amino acids: CASSLIGGEFYEQYF.

This chain links TRBV13 with TRBJ1-1; no definite D call. Germline-derived CDR1 and CDR2 are PRHDT and FYEKMQ (reference sequence). The CDR3 extends over 15 amino acids. With 5 bases removed from V and 4 bases from J, the gap between germline ends came to 17 bases. CDR3 region: CASSPLRFAITEAFF. The CDR3 nucleotides are TGTGCCAGCAGCCCCCTCCGGTTCGCGATCACTGAAGCTTTCTTT.

The chain is built from TRBV20-1 and TRBJ1-1; TRBD1 matches at 7 bases. The V gene's germline CDR1 is DFQATT and CDR2 SNEGSKA (reference sequence). The CDR3 has 14 residues. V trimming: 8 bases; J trimming: 2 bases; junction bases outside the gene matches: 11. The chain's CDR3 is CSRKYQGGNTEAFF. The CDR3 nucleotides read TGCAGTAGAAAATATCAGGGGGGTAACACTGAAGCTTTCTTT.

This clonotype was counted a single time. The chain carries TRBV7-6 and TRBJ1-4; no clear D. V was shortened by 2 bases and J by 5 bases, with 12 bases between the two germline ends. This CDR3 spans 15 amino acids. Germline CDR1 is SGHVS and CDR2 is FNYEAQ. CDR3 sequence reads: CASSLTAGGNEKLFF. The CDR3 DNA is TGTGCCAGCAGCTTAACGGCAGGTGGGAATGAAAAACTGTTTTTT. The whole variable domain, filled in from reference TRBV7-6 and TRBJ1-4, reads GAGVSQSPRYKVTKRGQDVALRCDPISGHVSLYWYRQALGQGPEFLTYFNYEAQQDKSGLPNDRFSAERPEGSISTLTIQRTEQRDSAMYRCASSLTAGGNEKLFFGSGTQLSVL.

The gene calls are TRBV30 and TRBJ1-1, with D maybe TRBD1 (5 bases). V lost 5 bases and J lost 4, with 14 bases in between. The CDR3 totals 13 residues. The germline V gene has CDR1 GTSNPN and CDR2 SVGIG (reference sequence). CDR3 nucleotides: TGTGCCTGGGTGAATCAGGGACCCACTGAAGCTTTCTTT. Protein: CAWVNQGPTEAFF.

This chain links TRBV5-1 with TRBJ2-1; the D gene is possibly TRBD2 (5 bases). Germline CDR1 reads SGHRS; CDR2 reads YFSETQ. V was clipped by 7 bases and J by 6 bases, with 26 bases between them. This CDR3 contains 17 residues. The CDR3 sequence: CASPDPAETPAGNEQFF. The CDR3, as DNA: TGCGCCAGCCCCGACCCGGCGGAGACCCCGGCGGGCAATGAGCAGTTCTTC.

A single count supports this clonotype. The V and J genes are TRBV29-1 and TRBJ2-3; D could derive from TRBD1 or TRBD2 (5 bases each). V gave up 5 bases and J gave up 5 bases, with 14 bases separating them. Germline V gene data show CDR1 as SQVTM and CDR2 as ANQGSEA. The CDR3 loop spans 13 amino acids. The CDR3 coding sequence is TGCAGCGTTTTGGGACCGTCGGGAGATACGCAGTATTTT. Translation: CSVLGPSGDTQYF.

This chain joins TRBV7-6 and TRBJ2-7; unclear D gene. CDR3 size: 13 residues. Germline V gives CDR1 SGHVS, CDR2 FNYEAQ. V lost 3 bases and J lost 2, with 8 bases in between. The CDR3 region is CASSLNEPYEQYF. CDR3 DNA sequence: TGTGCCAGCAGCTTGAACGAACCCTACGAGCAGTACTTC.

The sample holds one count of this clonotype. J is TRBJ2-2 and V is TRBV6-2 or TRBV6-3; a possible D gene is TRBD2 (6 bases). The ends were cut back, 5 bases at V and 1 base at J, with 11 bases in the middle. The CDR3 loop spans 15 amino acids. The germline V gene encodes CDR1 MNHEY and CDR2 SVGEGT. CDR3 nucleotides: TGTGCCAGCAGTGAGGCTAGCGAGAACACCGGGGAGCTGTTTTTT. Protein product: CASSEASENTGELFF.

The rearrangement joins TRBV5-4 to TRBJ2-7, with D tentatively TRBD2 (6 bases). The V gene's germline CDR1 is SGHNT and CDR2 YYREEE (reference sequence). The CDR3 is 13 residues long. The V end lost 1 base, the J end lost 6 bases, and 11 bases lay between the germline ends. The CDR3 protein is CASSLWRGTEQYF. Written as DNA, the CDR3 is TGTGCCAGCAGCTTGTGGCGGGGCACCGAGCAGTACTTC.

V usage is TRBV6-5 and J usage is TRBJ2-3, with TRBD2 identical over 8 bases. CDR1 and CDR2 from the germline V gene are MNHEY and SVGAGI. The CDR3 has 15 amino acids. Losses at the gene ends were 8 bases for V and 6 bases for J; bases not matched to a gene: 13. The CDR3 reads CASSLAGGPMDTQYF. The DNA of the CDR3 is TGTGCCAGCTCACTCGCGGGGGGCCCTATGGATACGCAGTATTTT.

The gene calls are TRBV6-1 and TRBJ2-7; D not certain. Trimming took 2 bases from V and 5 from J, leaving 13 bases between them. The CDR3 sequence is 14 residues long. Germline CDR1 and CDR2: MNHNS and SASEGT. The CDR3, as DNA: TGTGCCAGCAGTGAATTGGAGTCCCCCAACGAGCAGTACTTC. Protein product: CASSELESPNEQYF.

This clonotype was picked up one time. The V and J genes are TRBV30 and TRBJ1-6; the match to TRBD1 covers 7 bases. The V segment lost 3 bases and the J segment 8 bases; nucleotides outside the gene matches: 7. CDR3 length: 14 amino acids. In germline, CDR1 is GTSNPN, CDR2 SVGIG (reference sequence). This chain's CDR3 is CAWSRGTGDSPLHF. The CDR3 DNA reads as TGTGCCTGGAGCCGGGGAACAGGGGATTCACCCCTCCACTTT. Drawing the rest from reference TRBV30 and TRBJ1-6, the complete variable domain is SQTIHQWPATLVQPVGSPLSLECTVEGTSNPNLYWYRQAAGRGLQLLFYSVGIGQISSEVPQNLSASRPQDRQFILSSKKLLLSDSGFYLCAWSRGTGDSPLHFGNGTRLTVT.

This chain uses TRBV27 with TRBJ2-3, with D possibly matching TRBD1 (5 bases). Trimming cost V 6 bases and J 0 bases, with 13 bases left between them. This CDR3 has 15 amino acids. CDR1 is MNHEY and CDR2 is SMNVEV in the germline V gene (reference sequence). In DNA form, the CDR3 reads TGTGCCAGCAGCCTCCCCAGGGCTAGCACAGATACGCAGTATTTT. As protein: CASSLPRASTDTQYF.

V gene TRBV7-9 combines with J gene TRBJ1-2, with D perhaps matching TRBD1 (5 bases). The CDR3 is made up of 14 amino acids. V shed 0 bases and J shed 6 bases, with 11 bases lying between them. In germline, CDR1 is SEHNR, CDR2 FQNEAQ (reference sequence). The CDR3 region is CASSLAGTTDGYTF. CDR3 nucleotide sequence: TGTGCCAGCAGCTTAGCTGGGACGACCGATGGCTACACCTTC.

The chain uses TRBV10-1 and TRBJ2-2, with D possibly being TRBD1 or TRBD2 (5 bases each). Trimming stripped 9 bases from V and 6 bases from J, with 14 bases between. The CDR3 has 13 amino acids. CDR1 and CDR2 from the germline V gene are WNHNN and SYGVQD (reference sequence). The DNA for the CDR3 is TGCGCCAGTAGTCTAGGGGAGTCCGGGGAGCTGTTTTTT. Its protein is CASSLGESGELFF.

The chain joins TRBV7-8 to TRBJ1-1, with 8 bases matching TRBD1. Looked up from germline, CDR1 is SGHVS and CDR2 is FQNEAQ. CDR3 length: 16 amino acids. V lost 3 bases and J lost 5; bases outside the gene matches: 11. This CDR3 is CASSLLTGGQGTEAFF. CDR3 sequence (DNA): TGTGCCAGCAGCTTGCTAACAGGGGGTCAAGGGACTGAAGCTTTCTTT.

The V gene is TRBV12-2, the J gene TRBJ2-7; TRBD2 is the table's D call, not checked against the DNA. TRBV12-2 has pseudogene status. This CDR3 is built from 18 residues. The CDR3 here is CASRLGASGRGHSYEQYF. CDR3 in DNA: TGTGCAAGTCGCTTAGGTGCTAGCGGGAGAGGCCACTCCTACGAGCAGTACTTC.

The V gene is TRBV7-9, the J gene TRBJ2-7; TRBD1 aligns across 9 bases. The CDR3 covers 15 residues. Trimming cost V 4 bases and J 5 bases; bases outside gene matches: 9. From germline, CDR1 is SEHNR and CDR2 FQNEAQ (reference sequence). CDR3 DNA sequence: TGTGCCAGCAGCTCCCGGGACAGGGCGTTCGACGAGCAGTACTTC. Translated: CASSSRDRAFDEQYF.

The V call is TRBV20-1, the J call TRBJ2-7; D remains unclear. CDR1 DFQATT and CDR2 SNEGSKA come from the germline V gene (reference sequence). CDR3 length: 13 amino acids. V lost 2 bases and J 1 base, leaving 9 bases between the germline ends. CDR3 protein: CSARTFLSYEQYF. CDR3 nucleotide sequence: TGCAGTGCTAGAACTTTCCTTTCCTACGAGCAGTACTTC.

The J gene is TRBJ2-7, the V gene TRBV10-3; D not certain. Germline V gives CDR1 ENHRY, CDR2 SYGVKD. V lost 2 bases to trimming and J lost 3 bases, with 11 bases between them. The CDR3 spans 14 residues. The chain's CDR3 is CAISELVNGYEQYF. The DNA of the CDR3 is TGTGCCATCAGTGAGCTGGTCAATGGCTACGAGCAGTACTTC.

In DNA, the CDR3 is TGTGCCAGCAGCCGAAAGGGGACAGGGGGAACCTCTGGGGCCAACGTCCTGACTTTC. Protein: CASSRKGTGGTSGANVLTF. The chain carries TRBV3-1 and TRBJ2-6; TRBD1 aligns across 11 bases. The CDR3 sequence is 19 residues long. The germline gives CDR1 LGHDT, CDR2 YNNKEL (reference sequence). Germline trimming cut 4 bases from V and 0 bases from J; bases unmatched to any gene: 8. Looking up the rest from reference TRBV3-1 and TRBJ2-6 gives the full variable domain: DTAVSQTPKYLVTQMGNDKSIKCEQNLGHDTMYWYKQDSKKFLKIMFSYNNKELIINETVPNRFSPKSPDKAHLNLHINSLELGDSAVYFCASSRKGTGGTSGANVLTFGAGSRLTVL.